The sequence of this T cell receptor (beta chain) was determined in a study of CXCR3-negative and CXCR3-positive naive CD8 T cells. Study-wide context: A total of roughly 140 million TRB reads was generated, with about 1.5 +/- 0.3 million per library.

The CDR3 is 12 amino acids. Study conclusions and caveats: The study found more hydrophobic TRB CDR3s in CXCR3-positive naive cells than in CXCR3-negative naive cells. In both naive subsets diversity was comparably high, whereas memory CD8+ cells showed much lower diversity. Researchers reported similar TRBV-TRBJ usage in naive CXCR3-negative and CXCR3-positive cells, though memory differed.

Worth noting for this clonotype: Its matching antigen is unknown.

Researchers prepared the TRB cDNA libraries using 5' RACE with UMI labels. TCRdb reprocessed the 5' RACE reads; each CDR3 protein has one entry and no DNA is given. This repertoire includes 75,000 to 100,000 distinct CDR3 sequences. Naivety in CD8+ T cells corresponded to a CD45RO-CCR7+CD27+CD95- phenotype. The TCR originated in a human donor in good health. Some clones in this sample may be carry-over from other donors' samples. The rearrangement joins TRBV12-3 or TRBV12-4 to TRBJ2-1. The material sequenced was naive CXCR3+ CD8+ T cells from blood. As to subset: CD45RO-CCR7+CD27+CD95- naive CD8+ T cells expressing CXCR3 (TNR3+). CDR3 in amino acids: CASSWTNNEQFF.